Sequencing of this T cell receptor beta chain was carried out in a study of T cells after yellow fever vaccination. Study-wide background: Low-cell-number fractions underwent preparation using SMART-Seq v4 Ultra Low Input.

This CDR3 spans 13 amino acids. V dropped 2 bases and J dropped 3 bases, with 9 bases sitting between them. Germline V lookup: CDR1 SGHRS, CDR2 YFSETQ. A universal primer site and UMIs were added as TCR cDNA was made by 5'RACE template switching. TCRdb re-called the 5' RACE reads through MiXCR, storing one row per CDR3 protein. Of some 560,000 distinct CDR3 sequences listed, approximately 21% were seen once; the top ten hold over 11%. Concerning this clonotype itself: The antigen is not known.

Whole-study results and caveats: A large majority of primary-vaccination clones showed up again after the booster (about 97% CD4, approximately 90% CD8). Researchers report a weaker secondary response that nonetheless peaked faster, day 5 versus 15.

This receptor was identified in a young man who received the YFV17D yellow fever vaccine. The source was PBMCs, collected 15 days after the yellow fever booster vaccination. The chain recombines TRBV5-1 with TRBJ2-7; D call uncertain. Written as DNA, the CDR3 is TGCGCCAGCAGCTTAACAGCTAACTACGAGCAGTACTTC. Translating it yields CASSLTANYEQYF. The complete variable domain, with remaining parts taken from reference TRBV5-1 and TRBJ2-7, reads KAGVTQTPRYLIKTRGQQVTLSCSPISGHRSVSWYQQTPGQGLQFLFEYFSETQRNKGNFPGRFSGRQFSNSRSEMNVSTLELGDSALYLCASSLTANYEQYFGPGTRLTVT.